This T cell receptor beta chain was obtained from a study of T cell responses to AZD1222 COVID-19 vaccine. Notes on the study in general: Spike-wide vaccine-associated CD4 TCRs dominated at 160-218 and 743-854.

About this clone itself: The antigen is not known.

TCRdb's copy holds only in-frame clones and misses some; the assay was immunoSEQ multiplex PCR. The sample's table shows about 140,000 clones. The germline CDR1 and CDR2 sequences are MNHEY and SVGAGI. This CDR3 spans 15 amino acids. V shed 5 bases and J 5 bases; nucleotides not matched to a gene: 9. Sequencing used peripheral blood. The origin of this receptor is an adult in good health. The V call is TRBV6-5, the J call TRBJ1-5; 7 bases fit TRBD1. The CDR3 coding sequence is TGTGCCAGCAGTAAGAGGACAGGCGGGGATCAGCCCCAGCATTTT. Translated, it gives CASSKRTGGDQPQHF.